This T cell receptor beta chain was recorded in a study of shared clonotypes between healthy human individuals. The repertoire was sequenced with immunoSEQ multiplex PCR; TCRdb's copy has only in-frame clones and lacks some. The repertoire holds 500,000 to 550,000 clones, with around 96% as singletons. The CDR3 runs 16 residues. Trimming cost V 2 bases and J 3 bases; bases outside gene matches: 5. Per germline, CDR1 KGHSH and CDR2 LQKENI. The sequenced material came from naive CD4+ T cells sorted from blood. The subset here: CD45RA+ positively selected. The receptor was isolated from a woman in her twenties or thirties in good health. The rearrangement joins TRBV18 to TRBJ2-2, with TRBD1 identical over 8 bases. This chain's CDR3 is CASSPRTGWDTGELFF. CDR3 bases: TGTGCCAGCTCACCAAGGACAGGGTGGGACACCGGGGAGCTGTTTTTT.